This T cell receptor beta chain was recorded in a study of blood T cell repertoires in COVID-19. Background on the study: Collection of acute and convalescent COVID-19 samples took place in the United States, Italy and Spain.

Germline V gene data show CDR1 as LNHDA and CDR2 as SQIVND (reference sequence). Trimming left V 6 bases short and J 5 bases short, with 22 bases between. The CDR3 runs 16 residues. Repertoires were generated with immunoSEQ multiplex PCR, while TCRdb's copy carries only in-frame clones and drops some. The sample lists around 260,000 clones, approximately 87% occurring once. The chain employs TRBV19 and TRBJ2-5; perhaps TRBD1 as D (6 bases). This TCR derives from a man aged 60 to 69 who had recovered from COVID-19. Sequencing was done on a sample of peripheral blood. CDR3 sequence reads: CASRLSGTPLEETQYF. In DNA form, the CDR3 reads TGTGCCAGTAGACTATCCGGGACACCACTGGAGGAGACCCAGTACTTC.